The sequence of this T cell receptor beta chain was determined in a study of radiation and T cells in renal cell carcinoma. Time point reported: blood 2 weeks post-SBRT. Treatment specified: 15 Gy SBRT to primary tumor, nephrectomy 4 weeks later. Trimming took off 7 bases at V and 1 base at J, with 10 bases between the two ends. CDR3 length: 13 amino acids. Germline lookup yields CDR1 SNHLY and CDR2 FYNNEI. Profiled with immunoSEQ multiplex PCR; TCRdb holds only in-frame clones, not every one. Here the sample spans 100,000 to 150,000 clones, about 81% being singletons. This TCR was sampled from a woman aged 60-75 years with renal cell carcinoma. The V gene is TRBV2, the J gene TRBJ1-1, with D perhaps TRBD1 (5 bases). The sequenced sample was blood, obtained from a patient whose treatment included radiotherapy and nephrectomy. This CDR3 reads CASTDGQNTEAFF. The CDR3 DNA reads as TGTGCCAGCACCGACGGACAGAACACTGAAGCTTTCTTT.